A single sample is the source of the 30 T cell receptor beta chains below, sequenced in a study of T cell repertoires in cytomegalovirus infection. TCRdb reprocessed the reads via MiXCR and lists one record per CDR3 protein. The table has some 480,000 distinct CDR3 sequences, 33% seen once. Their cognate antigens are unknown. The sequenced sample was cultured PBMCs, obtained from culture after CMV antigen stimulation. The source of these receptors is a human donor in good health (CMV status not recorded). Some clones in this sample may be carry-over from other donors' samples.

The chain uses TRBV6-1 and TRBJ2-3, with TRBD2 identical over 7 bases. Trimming took 5 bases from V and 0 from J; bases not matched to a gene: 8. Germline loops: CDR1 MNHNS, CDR2 SASEGT. The CDR3 loop spans 16 amino acids. The CDR3, as DNA: TGTGCCAGCAGTTCCTGGGCGGGAGTTAGCACAGATACGCAGTATTTT. It specifies CASSSWAGVSTDTQYF.

This clonotype turned up a few times. This chain uses TRBV7-8 with TRBJ2-7, with D perhaps matching TRBD2 (5 bases). V was clipped by 0 bases and J by 3 bases, with 9 bases between them. The CDR3 is 14 residues long. Germline V gene lookup returns CDR1 SGHVS and CDR2 FQNEAQ. CDR3: CASSLATRVYEQYF. CDR3 coding DNA: TGTGCCAGCAGCTTAGCGACGAGGGTCTACGAGCAGTACTTC. The full variable domain, rest sourced from reference TRBV7-8 and TRBJ2-7, is GAGVSQSPRYKVAKRGQDVALRCDPISGHVSLFWYQQALGQGPEFLTYFQNEAQLDKSGLPSDRFFAERPEGSVSTLKIQRTQQEDSAVYLCASSLATRVYEQYFGPGTRLTVT.

The chain employs TRBV9 and TRBJ2-7; 7 nucleotides line up with TRBD2. The germline V gene encodes CDR1 SGDLS and CDR2 YYNGEE. The ends lost 2 bases at V and 2 bases at J; junction bases unmatched: 4. The CDR3 has 14 amino acids. As DNA, the CDR3 is TGTGCCAGCAGCGTGGGGAGGGCCCCCTACGAGCAGTACTTC. Translation: CASSVGRAPYEQYF.

The table lists this clonotype with many counts. The chain uses TRBV7-9 and TRBJ1-2; D is ambiguous. CDR3 size: 12 residues. The V gene's germline CDR1 is SEHNR and CDR2 FQNEAQ (reference sequence). The V end lost 5 bases, the J end lost 3 bases, and 7 bases lay between the germline ends. CDR3 coding DNA: TGTGCCAGCAGCCCCGAGGACTATGGCTACACCTTC. Protein: CASSPEDYGYTF.

A remark on this clonotype: This may stem from a read error, because a much larger clone lies one nucleotide away. The rearrangement uses TRBV7-8 and TRBJ1-2, with 7 bases identical to TRBD1. Germline loops: CDR1 SGHVS, CDR2 FQNEAQ. This CDR3 has 15 amino acids. The CDR3 DNA is TGTGCCAACAGCCCACCCGAGACAGGGAACTATGGCTACACCTTC. Translated: CANSPPETGNYGYTF.

This clonotype showed up many times. The chain joins TRBV12-3 or TRBV12-4 to TRBJ1-4, with 10 bases matching TRBD1. This CDR3 spans 14 amino acids. V trimming: 4 bases; J trimming: 7 bases; junction bases outside the gene matches: 3. The CDR3 sequence: CASSSGQGSEKLFF. The CDR3 DNA is TGTGCCAGCAGTTCGGGACAGGGGTCTGAAAAACTGTTTTTT.

Remarks on this clonotype: Possible read error: a much larger clone is one base away. V usage is TRBV6-5 and J usage is TRBJ1-1; D is perhaps TRBD1 (5 bases). This CDR3 is 16 amino acids long. Looked up from germline, CDR1 is MNHEY and CDR2 is SVGAGI. CDR3 sequence: CTSSPRGRIPGAEAFF. The CDR3 DNA sequence: TGTACCAGCAGTCCGCGGGGACGGATTCCCGGGGCTGAAGCTTTCTTT.

This clonotype was detected a few times. V and J are TRBV7-2 and TRBJ2-3; D possibly matches TRBD1 or TRBD2 (5 bases each). Trimming removed 1 base from V and 1 base from J, with 6 bases in between. Germline values: CDR1 SGHTA, CDR2 FQGNSA. The CDR3 is made up of 14 amino acids. CDR3 loop: CASSLGDRTDTQYF. DNA of the CDR3: TGTGCCAGCAGCTTAGGGGACCGCACAGATACGCAGTATTTT.

This clonotype came up many times. This sequence joins TRBV7-2 and TRBJ2-3; 8 bases match TRBD2. With V trimmed by 5 bases and J by 5 bases, 9 bases remained unmatched. The germline V gene has CDR1 SGHTA and CDR2 FQGNSA. There are 15 residues in the CDR3. The CDR3 spells CASSLSSGIGDTQYF. The CDR3 nucleotides read TGTGCCAGCAGCCTAAGTAGCGGGATCGGAGATACGCAGTATTTT. Filled out from reference TRBV7-2 and TRBJ2-3, the complete variable domain reads GAGVSQSPSNKVTEKGKDVELRCDPISGHTALYWYRQSLGQGLEFLIYFQGNSAPDKSGLPSDRFSAERTGGSVSTLTIQRTQQEDSAVYLCASSLSSGIGDTQYFGPGTRLTVL.

In this sample, this clonotype turned up many times. The V gene is TRBV7-2, the J gene TRBJ2-1; D unclear. V lost 5 bases and J lost 0, with 17 bases in between. Germline values: CDR1 SGHTA, CDR2 FQGNSA. The CDR3 length is 17 residues. The CDR3 nucleotides read TGTGCCAGCAGCCCCGCAGAAGCGCCCAGCTCCTACAATGAGCAGTTCTTC. Translated: CASSPAEAPSSYNEQFF.

CDR3 bases: TGCGCCTGCTCCTCCTACAATGAGCAGTTCTTC. This gives the protein CACSSYNEQFF. The chain couples TRBV4-3 to TRBJ2-1; D ambiguous. CDR3 length: 11 residues. V was shortened by 11 bases and J by 0 bases, with 5 bases between the two germline ends. Germline loops: CDR1 LGHNA, CDR2 YSLEER.

The chain joins TRBV6-6 to TRBJ2-1, with 11 bases fitting TRBD1. The V segment lost 6 bases and the J segment 9 bases; nucleotides outside the gene matches: 7. The CDR3 extends over 14 amino acids. Germline CDR1 MNHNY, CDR2 SVGAGI (reference sequence). Here the CDR3 reads CASRGQGAQSEQFF. CDR3 sequence (DNA): TGTGCCAGCAGAGGACAGGGGGCGCAAAGTGAGCAGTTCTTC.

The table lists this clonotype with many counts. V is TRBV7-2 and J is TRBJ2-2; TRBD2 agrees at 8 bases. With 4 bases clipped from V and 3 bases from J, the junction kept 7 bases outside the gene matches. Germline CDR1 SGHTA, CDR2 FQGNSA. The CDR3 extends over 16 amino acids. The CDR3, as DNA: TGTGCCAGCAGCTATTGGGCGGGGGGCGACACCGGGGAGCTGTTTTTT. This gives the protein CASSYWAGGDTGELFF.

In this sample, this clonotype turned up a few times. V usage is TRBV10-3 and J usage is TRBJ2-7; 16 bases are a match to TRBD2. Germline V gene data show CDR1 as ENHRY and CDR2 as SYGVKD. The CDR3 spans 16 residues. V shed 6 bases and J 1 base; nucleotides not matched to a gene: 3. This CDR3 is CAISGGLAGGSYEQYF. The CDR3 nucleotides read TGTGCCATCAGCGGGGGACTAGCGGGAGGGTCCTACGAGCAGTACTTC.

This clonotype was counted only a few times. The V and J genes are TRBV7-9 and TRBJ2-5; 10 bases align to TRBD2. CDR3 size: 16 residues. V gave up 1 base and J gave up 5 bases; unmatched junction bases: 7. Germline V lookup: CDR1 SEHNR, CDR2 FQNEAQ (reference sequence). The CDR3 DNA follows: TGTGCCAGCAGCTTAGTGCTAGCGGGAGTAATGGAGACCCAGTACTTC. This sequence encodes CASSLVLAGVMETQYF.

This clonotype was observed a few times. V is TRBV7-6 and J is TRBJ2-3, with D uncertain. CDR1 and CDR2 from the germline V gene are SGHVS and FNYEAQ. This CDR3 region has 18 residues. Trimming left V 3 bases short and J 5 bases short, with 24 bases between. The CDR3 coding sequence is TGTGCCAGCAGCTTTAGCCCTCGGGCCCACGAGTCGGGAGATACGCAGTATTTT. Protein: CASSFSPRAHESGDTQYF. The full variable domain, its missing parts supplied by reference TRBV7-6 and TRBJ2-3, is GAGVSQSPRYKVTKRGQDVALRCDPISGHVSLYWYRQALGQGPEFLTYFNYEAQQDKSGLPNDRFSAERPEGSISTLTIQRTEQRDSAMYRCASSFSPRAHESGDTQYFGPGTRLTVL.

This clonotype was detected many times. This chain links TRBV7-2 with TRBJ2-7; D is perhaps TRBD2 (5 bases). Trimming took off 3 bases at V and 4 bases at J, with 10 bases between the two ends. Germline V lookup: CDR1 SGHTA, CDR2 FQGNSA. The CDR3 contains 13 residues. For the CDR3, the DNA is TGTGCCAGCAGCTTGAATAGCGTATACGAGCAGTACTTC. Translating it yields CASSLNSVYEQYF.

This clonotype was seen at least ten times. The CDR3 nucleotides are TGTGCCAGCGGTGAGCTCAGGGGCACCAAGGATGGCTACACCTTC. Amino acids: CASGELRGTKDGYTF. The chain carries TRBV7-2 and TRBJ1-2, with a tentative D call TRBD1 (6 bases). Germline V gene lookup returns CDR1 SGHTA and CDR2 FQGNSA. The ends were cut back, 8 bases at V and 6 bases at J, with 22 bases in the middle. The CDR3 extends over 15 amino acids.

This clonotype was counted between two and nine times. The chain recombines TRBV4-3 with TRBJ2-7, with a tentative D call TRBD1 (6 bases). CDR3 length equals 17 residues. V lost 0 bases and J 0 bases, leaving 15 bases between the germline ends. The germline gives CDR1 LGHNA, CDR2 YSLEER. CDR3 protein: CASSQDLLQGSSYEQYF. DNA of the CDR3: TGCGCCAGCAGCCAAGATCTCTTGCAGGGGAGCTCCTACGAGCAGTACTTC.

The CDR3 sequence is CASSNPSGIAYEGSTSYEQYF. In DNA form, the CDR3 reads TGTGCCAGCAGCAACCCCTCGGGAATAGCGTACGAAGGAAGCACATCCTACGAGCAGTACTTC. The chain uses TRBV7-2 and TRBJ2-7; TRBD2 might be the D (5 bases). V was pared by 5 bases and J by 1 base, with 33 bases between. Per the germline V gene, CDR1 is SGHTA and CDR2 is FQGNSA. This CDR3 comprises 21 residues.

This clonotype was recorded a few times. The chain is built from TRBV19 and TRBJ1-1, with D unclear. The CDR3 loop spans 15 amino acids. In germline, CDR1 is LNHDA, CDR2 SQIVND (reference sequence). Trimming took off 6 bases at V and 0 bases at J, with 14 bases between the two ends. CDR3 DNA sequence: TGTGCCAGTAGCCCCGACCACTCAATGAACACTGAAGCTTTCTTT. This gives the protein CASSPDHSMNTEAFF.

V is TRBV9 and J is TRBJ2-1; 7 nucleotides line up with TRBD1. V gave up 0 bases and J gave up 8 bases; unmatched junction bases: 8. The CDR3 is made up of 15 amino acids. CDR1 and CDR2 (germline): SGDLS, YYNGEE. Written as DNA, the CDR3 is TGTGCCAGCAGCGTAGGACCCGGGACAGCCGATGAGCAGTTCTTC. As protein: CASSVGPGTADEQFF.

The genes are TRBV12-3 or TRBV12-4 and TRBJ2-7; tentative D call: TRBD2 (6 bases). CDR3 size: 14 residues. Trimming removed 7 bases at V and 7 bases at J, with 20 bases between. The CDR3 region is CASTESGSFDEQYF. CDR3 DNA: TGTGCCAGCACAGAAAGCGGGTCCTTTGATGAGCAGTACTTC.

This clonotype was observed a few times. The chain joins TRBV4-3 to TRBJ1-1; a weak D match, TRBD1 (5 bases). Germline CDR1 is LGHNA and CDR2 is YSLEER. V gave up 1 base and J gave up 5 bases, with 17 bases separating them. CDR3 length: 16 amino acids. For the CDR3, the DNA is TGCGCCAGCAGCCAAGTCAGGTTGGGGGAAAGAACTGAAGCTTTCTTT. Encoded protein: CASSQVRLGERTEAFF.

The rearrangement joins TRBV7-2 to TRBJ1-2, with D possibly being TRBD1 (5 bases). Trimming cost V 3 bases and J 0 bases, with 11 bases left between them. The CDR3 has 15 amino acids. Germline-derived CDR1 and CDR2 are SGHTA and FQGNSA. CDR3 sequence reads: CASSFGQISNYGYTF. In nucleotides, the CDR3 is TGTGCCAGCAGCTTCGGACAAATATCTAACTATGGCTACACCTTC. Variable domain in full (rest from reference TRBV7-2 and TRBJ1-2): GAGVSQSPSNKVTEKGKDVELRCDPISGHTALYWYRQSLGQGLEFLIYFQGNSAPDKSGLPSDRFSAERTGGSVSTLTIQRTQQEDSAVYLCASSFGQISNYGYTFGSGTRLTVV.

This clonotype was counted only a few times. The chain links TRBV7-2 to TRBJ1-4; maybe TRBD1 (5 bases). V lost 5 bases and J 13 bases, leaving 20 bases between the germline ends. The CDR3 spans 14 residues. The germline CDR1 and CDR2 sequences are SGHTA and FQGNSA. The CDR3 DNA is TGTGCCAGCAGCCTTGGAGGATCAGGGAGGAGACTGTTTTTT. Translating it yields CASSLGGSGRRLFF. The whole variable domain, remainder taken from reference TRBV7-2 and TRBJ1-4, is GAGVSQSPSNKVTEKGKDVELRCDPISGHTALYWYRQSLGQGLEFLIYFQGNSAPDKSGLPSDRFSAERTGGSVSTLTIQRTQQEDSAVYLCASSLGGSGRRLFFGSGTQLSVL.

The V and J genes are TRBV7-9 and TRBJ2-7; TRBD2 matches at 9 bases. The germline V gene encodes CDR1 SEHNR and CDR2 FQNEAQ (reference sequence). CDR3 length: 14 amino acids. The CDR3 region is CASSSSGASYEQYV. As DNA, the CDR3 is TGTGCCAGTAGCTCTAGCGGGGCCTCCTACGAGCAGTACGTC.

The rearrangement joins TRBV12-3 or TRBV12-4 to TRBJ2-7, with 13 nucleotides matching TRBD2. J gave up 2 bases and V 0 bases, and 4 bases lay outside the gene matches. CDR3 length: 17 residues. CDR3 amino acids: CASSLAGLAGPAYEQYF. CDR3 DNA sequence: TGTGCCAGCAGTTTAGCGGGACTAGCGGGACCCGCCTACGAGCAGTACTTC.

V is TRBV7-6 and J is TRBJ2-3, with no clear D. V lost 8 bases and J lost 4, with 13 bases in between. CDR3 length: 13 residues. Germline V lookup: CDR1 SGHVS, CDR2 FNYEAQ. The CDR3 bases are TGTGCCAGCTGCCTACGGCAGTCAGATACGCAGTATTTT. It encodes CASCLRQSDTQYF.

The count of this clonotype is one. The rearrangement links TRBV28 to TRBJ2-5; 7 positions match TRBD2. Germline V gene data show CDR1 as MDHEN and CDR2 as SYDVKM. V gave up 5 bases and J gave up 5 bases; unmatched junction bases: 8. The CDR3 runs 14 residues. The CDR3 coding sequence is TGTGCCAGCAGTATCCAGCGGGGAAGGGAGACCCAGTACTTC. Its protein is CASSIQRGRETQYF.